This T cell receptor (beta chain) was retrieved from a study of cytomegalovirus exposure and HLA in healthy donors. About the research overall: Sequencing of 150 million to 200 million T cells in an earlier analysis found around 100 million unique TCR beta sequences. Caucasian-associated ancestry cluster membership applied to approximately 81% of some 400 genotyped donors. Study-level findings and limits: High specificity and sensitivity for cytomegalovirus status were reported for the classifier.

The CDR3 is made up of 14 amino acids. Germline V gene sequence: CDR1 SGHNT, CDR2 YYREEE (reference sequence). With V trimmed by 2 bases and J by 10 bases, 10 bases remained unmatched. Donors in the study were healthy people who gave bone marrow. PCR involved 60 Vbeta and 13 Jbeta primers. Sequencing was performed with immunoSEQ multiplex PCR; in TCRdb, only in-frame clones are kept and a portion is missing. The sample lists 110,000 or so clones, 65% to 85% occurring once. This clone was seen only once. Its antigen is as yet unknown. This rearrangement joins TRBV5-4 to TRBJ1-1; 8 positions agree with TRBD1. This receptor was taken from a woman aged 18-29 years in good health and CMV-seronegative. The sample consisted of PBMCs. CDR3 sequence: CASSLATGGERAFF. The CDR3 nucleotides read TGTGCCAGCAGCTTAGCAACAGGGGGGGAGAGAGCTTTCTTT. The full variable domain, in which reference TRBV5-4 and TRBJ1-1 provide the parts outside the CDR3, is ETGVTQSPTHLIKTRGQQVTLRCSSQSGHNTVSWYQQALGQGPQFIFQYYREEENGRGNFPPRFSGLQFPNYSSELNVNALELDDSALYLCASSLATGGERAFFGQGTRLTVV.